This passage covers 24 T cell receptor beta chains from one sample sequenced in a study of blood T cell repertoires in COVID-19. Measured with immunoSEQ multiplex PCR; TCRdb has only the in-frame clones, and not every one. In the table there are over 50,000 clones, approximately 87% of which are singletons. The sequenced sample was peripheral blood. The receptors originated from a man aged 60-69 years with acute or convalescent COVID-19.

The V call is TRBV6-5, the J call TRBJ2-3; tentative D call: TRBD2 (5 bases). Germline V gene data show CDR1 as MNHEY and CDR2 as SVGAGI. The V end lost 8 bases, the J end lost 0 bases, and 9 bases lay between the germline ends. This CDR3 has 13 amino acids. The CDR3 region has the DNA TGTGCCAGCCGGCCGGGAAGCACAGATACGCAGTATTTT. Its protein product is CASRPGSTDTQYF.

This chain connects TRBV6-2 or TRBV6-3 to TRBJ1-5, with 8 nucleotides matching TRBD1. Germline trimming cut 6 bases from V and 0 bases from J; bases unmatched to any gene: 16. The CDR3 covers 19 residues. Germline V gene data show CDR1 as MNHEY and CDR2 as SVGEGT. The CDR3 DNA is TGTGCCAGCAGCCGAAGGCCGCCTCCGGGACAGGATAGCAATCAGCCCCAGCATTTT. As protein: CASSRRPPPGQDSNQPQHF.

The V and J genes are TRBV12-3 or TRBV12-4 and TRBJ2-2; 7 nucleotides match TRBD1. The CDR3 runs 11 residues. The V segment lost 7 bases and the J segment 13 bases; nucleotides outside the gene matches: 6. The DNA for the CDR3 is TGTGCCAGCACCTCGACAGGGTGGCTGTTTTTT. It translates to CASTSTGWLFF.

On this clone: This sample also contains other DNA sequences that code for the same CDR3. V and J are TRBV5-1 and TRBJ1-2; D call uncertain. The germline gives CDR1 SGHRS, CDR2 YFSETQ. This CDR3 is 13 amino acids long. Trimming took off 0 bases at V and 4 bases at J, with 7 bases between the two ends. This chain's CDR3 is CASSLGQIYGYTF. CDR3 nucleotides: TGCGCCAGCAGCTTGGGTCAGATCTATGGCTACACCTTC. Combining the CDR3 with reference TRBV5-1 and TRBJ1-2 gives the whole variable domain KAGVTQTPRYLIKTRGQQVTLSCSPISGHRSVSWYQQTPGQGLQFLFEYFSETQRNKGNFPGRFSGRQFSNSRSEMNVSTLELGDSALYLCASSLGQIYGYTFGSGTRLTVV.

The gene calls are TRBV11-3 and TRBJ2-1; D is possibly TRBD2 (6 bases). Trimming took off 5 bases at V and 10 bases at J, with 15 bases between the two ends. In germline, CDR1 is SGHNT, CDR2 YENEEA. The CDR3 extends over 13 amino acids. The DNA for the CDR3 is TGTGCCAGCAGCGCCGCGGGGAAAAGGGAGCAGTTCTTC. Its translation: CASSAAGKREQFF.

J is TRBJ2-1 and V is TRBV11-2, with D possibly being TRBD1 (6 bases). The CDR3 has 16 residues. CDR1 is SGHAT, CDR2 FQNNGV, per germline. The V gene lost 4 bases and the J gene lost 0 bases, with 13 bases spanning the gap. This CDR3 reads CASSSHRASSYNEQFF. As DNA, the CDR3 is TGTGCCAGCAGCTCACACAGGGCGAGCTCCTACAATGAGCAGTTCTTC.

This clone was picked up one time. One junction end disagrees with the germline gene, perhaps due to a read error. The sample contains more than one DNA sequence encoding this CDR3. J is TRBJ2-7 and V is TRBV6-5; D is unresolved. Germline values: CDR1 MNHEY, CDR2 SVGAGI. The CDR3 is 15 residues long. The DNA of the CDR3 is TGTGCCAGCAGTCCCACGGCGGTGTACTCCTACGAACAGTACTTC. Amino acids: CASSPTAVYSYEQYF.

The gene calls are TRBV19 and TRBJ2-1; 9 nucleotides line up with TRBD1. Trimming cost V 2 bases and J 4 bases; bases outside gene matches: 3. Germline V gene sequence: CDR1 LNHDA, CDR2 SQIVND (reference sequence). This CDR3 is 15 amino acids long. CDR3 region: CASSITGTGYNEQFF. The CDR3, as DNA: TGTGCCAGTAGTATAACCGGGACAGGGTACAATGAGCAGTTCTTC.

The table lists this clone with a few counts. The chain couples TRBV18 to TRBJ1-1; possible D gene TRBD1, 5 bases. CDR3 length: 16 amino acids. Trimming took off 0 bases at V and 1 base at J, with 12 bases between the two ends. Germline loops: CDR1 KGHSH, CDR2 LQKENI. CDR3 region: CASSPPRPQGNTEAFF. DNA of the CDR3: TGTGCCAGCTCACCACCGCGACCGCAGGGGAACACTGAAGCTTTCTTT.

The chain uses TRBV19 and TRBJ2-3; D is ambiguous. Trimming shortened V by 5 bases and J by 1 base, and 7 bases separated the two germline ends. Germline CDR1 is LNHDA and CDR2 is SQIVND (reference sequence). The CDR3 loop spans 13 amino acids. CDR3 nucleotide sequence: TGTGCCAGTAGTGTAAGCCGCACAGATACGCAGTATTTT. Its protein is CASSVSRTDTQYF.

The gene calls are TRBV14 and TRBJ1-2; 7 bases match TRBD1. From germline, CDR1 is SGHDN and CDR2 FVKESK. The CDR3 is made up of 13 amino acids. Trimming took 2 bases from V and 5 from J; bases not matched to a gene: 2. CDR3 region: CASSQLTGYGYTF. The CDR3 DNA reads as TGTGCCAGCAGCCAATTGACAGGGTATGGCTACACCTTC. Full variable domain (missing parts from reference TRBV14 and TRBJ1-2): EAGVTQFPSHSVIEKGQTVTLRCDPISGHDNLYWYRRVMGKEIKFLLHFVKESKQDESGMPNNRFLAERTGGTYSTLKVQPAELEDSGVYFCASSQLTGYGYTFGSGTRLTVV.

In its sample, this clone was seen a few times. The chain has TRBV11-3 and TRBJ2-1; 8 nucleotides agree with TRBD1. J lost 9 bases, V lost 5 bases, and 9 bases had no gene match. Germline V gene lookup returns CDR1 SGHNT and CDR2 YENEEA. This CDR3 is 14 amino acids long. The CDR3 sequence is CASSARETGGEQFF. The CDR3 bases are TGTGCCAGCAGCGCTAGGGAAACAGGGGGTGAGCAGTTCTTC.

This chain joins TRBV7-9 and TRBJ2-5; the match to TRBD1 covers 9 bases. Germline V gives CDR1 SEHNR, CDR2 FQNEAQ (reference sequence). The CDR3 consists of 14 residues. Trimming cost V 6 bases and J 2 bases; bases outside gene matches: 4. The CDR3 is CASRDRGGQETQYF. Written as DNA, the CDR3 is TGTGCCAGCAGGGACAGGGGAGGTCAAGAGACCCAGTACTTC.

The V call is TRBV6-2 or TRBV6-3, the J call TRBJ1-1, with 10 positions matching TRBD1. Per the germline V gene, CDR1 is MNHEY and CDR2 is SVGEGT. There are 14 residues in the CDR3. The V segment lost 2 bases and the J segment 10 bases; nucleotides outside the gene matches: 7. The CDR3 sequence: CASSYLRDRGGAFF. CDR3 DNA: TGTGCCAGCAGTTACCTCCGGGACAGGGGAGGAGCTTTCTTT.

V gene TRBV18 combines with J gene TRBJ2-1, with 7 bases matching TRBD1. Losses at the gene ends were 6 bases for V and 6 bases for J; bases not matched to a gene: 14. CDR1 and CDR2 from the germline V gene are KGHSH and LQKENI. This CDR3 spans 16 amino acids. The CDR3 loop reads CASSFIRDSIGNEQFF. As DNA, the CDR3 is TGTGCCAGCTCCTTTATCCGGGACAGTATCGGCAATGAGCAGTTCTTC.

This chain links TRBV5-1 with TRBJ1-1, with D possibly matching TRBD1 (5 bases). V was cut by 2 bases and J by 0 bases, with 8 bases left in between. Germline V gene data show CDR1 as SGHRS and CDR2 as YFSETQ. The CDR3 is 14 residues long. The CDR3 is CASSFDRMNTEAFF. The CDR3 nucleotides are TGCGCCAGCAGCTTCGACAGAATGAACACTGAAGCTTTCTTT.

CDR3 in DNA: TGTGCCAGCAGTACAGGGACAGGGGGCCGGGGCTACACCTTC. Protein sequence: CASSTGTGGRGYTF. The rearrangement links TRBV6-5 to TRBJ1-2; 12 bases fit TRBD1. The CDR3 runs to 14 residues. Losses at the gene ends were 5 bases for V and 8 bases for J; bases not matched to a gene: 6. CDR1 is MNHEY, CDR2 SVGAGI, per germline.

This clone was observed once. The chain carries TRBV5-1 and TRBJ2-1, with 9 bases aligning to TRBD2. The length of the CDR3 is 17 residues. V dropped 0 bases and J dropped 8; count of bases not matched to a gene: 12. Per germline, CDR1 SGHRS and CDR2 YFSETQ. The DNA of the CDR3 is TGCGCCAGCAGCTTGGCGTCTACTCGCGGGGGGGGCGATGAGCAGTTCTTC. Amino acid sequence: CASSLASTRGGGDEQFF.

A few counts support this clone. The rearrangement uses TRBV6-1 and TRBJ2-3, with D perhaps TRBD2 (5 bases). The CDR3 has 14 amino acids. Deletions cut 0 bases from V and 6 bases from J, with 10 bases between. CDR1 is MNHNS and CDR2 is SASEGT in the germline V gene. CDR3 nucleotide sequence: TGTGCCAGCAGTGAAGCGGGGTCGGGGGATACGCAGTATTTT. It specifies CASSEAGSGDTQYF.

V and J are TRBV12-3 or TRBV12-4 and TRBJ1-1, with unresolved D. This CDR3 spans 12 amino acids. The V gene lost 6 bases and the J gene lost 5 bases, with 10 bases spanning the gap. The CDR3 spells CASSEDWTEAFF. The DNA of the CDR3 is TGTGCCAGCAGCGAGGACTGGACTGAAGCTTTCTTT.

The V call is TRBV5-6, the J call TRBJ2-6; 7 bases map to TRBD1. Germline CDR1 reads SGHDT; CDR2 reads YYEEEE. Trimming at V came to 4 bases and at J to 3 bases, leaving 4 bases not matched to a gene. This CDR3 is built from 15 residues. DNA for the CDR3: TGTGCCAGCAGCGAGGGGGCTGGTGGGGCCAACGTCCTGACTTTC. It specifies CASSEGAGGANVLTF.

The chain couples TRBV6-1 to TRBJ1-4; D unclear. The CDR3 spans 15 residues. CDR1 and CDR2 from the germline V gene are MNHNS and SASEGT. Trimming cost V 2 bases and J 1 base, with 8 bases left between them. CDR3: CASSERLITNEKLFF. DNA of the CDR3: TGTGCCAGCAGTGAACGGTTGATAACTAATGAAAAACTGTTTTTT.

The V and J genes are TRBV4-3 and TRBJ2-7, with TRBD1 as a possible D gene (6 bases). Looked up from germline, CDR1 is LGHNA and CDR2 is YSLEER. With 4 bases removed from V and 6 bases from J, the gap between germline ends came to 19 bases. The CDR3 runs 15 residues. The CDR3 nucleotides are TGCGCCAGCAGCCCTCAAACAGGGCGTGGCAGCGAGCAGTACTTC. Its translation: CASSPQTGRGSEQYF.

This chain joins TRBV18 and TRBJ2-7, with no clear D. This CDR3 spans 14 amino acids. Per the germline V gene, CDR1 is KGHSH and CDR2 is LQKENI. V was cut by 0 bases and J by 1 base, with 7 bases left in between. CDR3 loop: CASSPPGPSYEQYF. The CDR3 region has the DNA TGTGCCAGCTCACCACCGGGCCCATCCTACGAGCAGTACTTC.